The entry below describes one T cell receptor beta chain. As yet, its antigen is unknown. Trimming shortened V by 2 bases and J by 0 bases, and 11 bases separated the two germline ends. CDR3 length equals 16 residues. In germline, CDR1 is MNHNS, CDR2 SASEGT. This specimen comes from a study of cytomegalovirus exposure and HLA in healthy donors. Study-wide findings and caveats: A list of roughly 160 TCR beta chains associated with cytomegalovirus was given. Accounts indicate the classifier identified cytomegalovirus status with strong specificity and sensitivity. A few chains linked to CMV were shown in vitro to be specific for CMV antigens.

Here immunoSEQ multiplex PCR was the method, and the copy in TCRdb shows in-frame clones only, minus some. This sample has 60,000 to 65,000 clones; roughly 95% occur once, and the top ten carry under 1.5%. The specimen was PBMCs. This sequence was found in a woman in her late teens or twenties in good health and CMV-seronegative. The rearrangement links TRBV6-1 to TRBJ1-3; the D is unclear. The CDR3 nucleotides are TGTGCCAGCAGTGAATGGAGGCAGTCCTCTGGAAACACCATATATTTT. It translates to CASSEWRQSSGNTIYF.